This T cell receptor beta chain appears in the sequencing data of a study of T-cell memory formation after mild COVID-19. This clonotype showed up just a few times. Its antigen is as yet unknown. Study-wide results and limits: Clones shrinking between day 15 and 85 showed a balanced CD4/CD8 split, and those that grew later tilted toward CD4+. Largely, contracting CD4+ clones fell within CM and EM, and contracting CD8+ clones within EMRA.

5'RACE primed from the constant segment yielded TCR alpha and TCR beta cDNA libraries bearing sample barcodes and UMIs. Each CDR3 protein gets one entry after TCRdb re-called the 5' RACE reads with MiXCR. The table lists hundreds of thousands of distinct CDR3 sequences, about a sixth of them singletons. The sequencing sample was made of PBMCs or a T cell subset sorted from them (not recorded which). This sequence was found in a man younger than 35 who had mild COVID-19 (a few samples of this study predate the infection). Cell type and time point are not known.

The CDR3 region has the DNA TGTGCCAGCGCTACGATAAGAAGGGGGAACGGTGGCTACACCTTC. Protein: CASATIRRGNGGYTF. The chain has TRBV27 and TRBJ1-2; D is possibly TRBD1 (6 bases). V dropped 8 bases and J dropped 7 bases, with 23 bases sitting between them. The CDR3 is 15 amino acids. CDR1 and CDR2 (germline): MNHEY, SMNVEV (reference sequence).